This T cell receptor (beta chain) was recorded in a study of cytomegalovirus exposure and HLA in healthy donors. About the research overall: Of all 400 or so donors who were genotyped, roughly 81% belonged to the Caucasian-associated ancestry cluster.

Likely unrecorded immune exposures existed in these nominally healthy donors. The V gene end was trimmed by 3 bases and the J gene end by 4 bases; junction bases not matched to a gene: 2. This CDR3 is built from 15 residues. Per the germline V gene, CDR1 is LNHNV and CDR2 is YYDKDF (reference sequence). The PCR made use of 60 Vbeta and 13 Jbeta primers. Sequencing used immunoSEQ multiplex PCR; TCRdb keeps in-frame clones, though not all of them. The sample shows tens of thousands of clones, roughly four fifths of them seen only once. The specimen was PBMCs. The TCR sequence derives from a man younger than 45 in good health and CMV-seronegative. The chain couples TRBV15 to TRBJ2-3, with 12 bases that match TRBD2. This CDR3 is CATSRTSGSPDTQYF. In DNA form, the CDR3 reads TGTGCCACCAGCAGGACTAGCGGGAGCCCAGATACGCAGTATTTT.